Listed below are T cell receptor beta chains from one sample, sequenced in a study of vaccination and CD4 T cells after COVID-19. In TCRdb, the PCR reads were re-called with MiXCR into one record per CDR3 protein. The repertoire holds about 22,000 distinct CDR3 sequences, with 35% to 40% as singletons. No antigen is known for these receptors. The starting material was CD4+ T cells from blood, cultured in vitro, obtained before SARS-CoV-2 vaccination. The receptors originated from a human donor who had recovered from COVID-19. Each CDR3 is given with its conserved first and last residue. The order of the fields is clone size, D gene, J gene, CDR3 length, V gene, CDR3 DNA, CDR3 protein. A D gene is named only where the DNA matches it firmly. Clone size, where shown, is once, few, many, or a class for clones that have expanded.

-	-	TRBJ1-5	15	TRBV7-8	TGTGCCAGCAGCATCGGGACTACCAGCAATCAGCCCCAGCATTTT	CASSIGTTSNQPQHF
-	-	TRBJ1-2	17	TRBV20-1	TGCAGTGCTAGAGATTTAAAGGACAGCGTAATCAACTATGGCTACACCTTC	CSARDLKDSVINYGYTF
few	TRBD1	TRBJ1-5	17	TRBV6-5	TGTGCCAGCAGTTACCCCTCTTACAGGGGTCGCAATCAGCCCCAGCATTTT	CASSYPSYRGRNQPQHF
-	TRBD2	TRBJ2-1	17	TRBV14	TGTGCCAGCAGCCTTCGACTAGCGGGGCTCTCCTACAATGAGCAGTTCTTC	CASSLRLAGLSYNEQFF
-	TRBD2	TRBJ2-7	16	TRBV28	TGTGCCAGCAGCCGATCTGGGGCGGGGGGACTAGACTTGCAGTACTTC	CASSRSGAGGLDLQYF
-	-	TRBJ1-3	13	TRBV7-3	TGTGCCAGCAGCTTAAACCCTGGAAACACCATATATTTT	CASSLNPGNTIYF
-	-	TRBJ1-2	14	TRBV7-2	TGTGCCAGCAGCCCGATCGGGATAAACTATGGCTACACCTTC	CASSPIGINYGYTF
-	-	TRBJ2-5	14	TRBV2	TGTGCCAGCTTAATAGCGGAGGGGGAAGAGACCCAGTACTTC	CASLIAEGEETQYF
few	-	TRBJ1-5	13	TRBV7-2	TGTGCCAGCAGTTCCAGGGGTGATCAGCCCCAGCATTTT	CASSSRGDQPQHF
few	-	TRBJ1-2	15	TRBV20-1	TGCAGTGCTAGAGATCAAGTCGGGAGTACTATGGGCTACACCTTC	CSARDQVGSTMGYTF
-	-	TRBJ2-7	12	TRBV4-2	TGTGCCAGCAGCCAAGATTTTGGCGAGCAGTACTTC	CASSQDFGEQYF
few	-	TRBJ1-2	15	TRBV6-1	TGTGCCAGCAGTCTTAACCGGGAGCCTAACTATGGCTACACCTTC	CASSLNREPNYGYTF
-	-	TRBJ1-2	13	TRBV7-2	TGTGCCAGCAGCCTCGGAGTTAACTATGGCTACACCTTC	CASSLGVNYGYTF
few	-	TRBJ2-3	14	TRBV11-3	TGTGCCAGCAGCTTAGGATACAGTTCAGATACGCAGTATTTT	CASSLGYSSDTQYF
few	-	TRBJ1-2	15	TRBV7-2	TGTGCCAGCAGCTTCTCGCAGGGGATCGACTATGGCTACACCTTC	CASSFSQGIDYGYTF
-	TRBD1	TRBJ2-6	15	TRBV11-3	TGTGCCAGCAGCTCAGAGGGGGCAGGGGCCAACGTCCTGACTTTC	CASSSEGAGANVLTF
-	-	TRBJ1-3	15	TRBV7-9	TGTGCCAGCAGCTTACAGGGGATGGTTGGAAACACCATATATTTT	CASSLQGMVGNTIYF
-	TRBD1	TRBJ1-2	14	TRBV30	TGTGCCTGGACCCGGGACAGGGGGCAGGATGGCTACACCTTC	CAWTRDRGQDGYTF
-	-	TRBJ2-7	16	TRBV11-2	TGTGTCAGCAGCTTAGGACATCGGACCGGGTCCTACGAGCAGTACTTC	CVSSLGHRTGSYEQYF
-	TRBD1	TRBJ1-1	14	TRBV14	TGTGCCAGCAGCTTCGGACAGGGGAACACTGAAGCTTTCTTT	CASSFGQGNTEAFF
-	-	TRBJ2-2	14	TRBV6-1	TGTGCCAGCAGAACGACAGGGAGGACCGGGGAGCTGTTTTTT	CASRTTGRTGELFF
-	-	TRBJ1-6	16	TRBV4-1	TGCGCCAGCAGCCAAGCTCTCATTCGGTGGGACTCACCCCTCCACTTT	CASSQALIRWDSPLHF
-	-	TRBJ1-1	14	TRBV11-3	TGTGCCAGCAGCTCCGGACGGGGGAACACTGAAGCTTTCTTT	CASSSGRGNTEAFF
-	-	TRBJ2-5	16	TRBV10-3	TGTGCCATCAGGCCTGGAGTAGCAGAACACCAAGAGACCCAGTACTTC	CAIRPGVAEHQETQYF
few	-	TRBJ2-2	16	TRBV20-1	TGCAGTGCTAGAGAGGGAACCAAGCGGTCGACCGGGGAGCTGTTTTTT	CSAREGTKRSTGELFF
-	TRBD1	TRBJ2-3	14	TRBV28	TGTGCCAGCAGGTCCGACAGGGCCCCAGATACGCAGTATTTT	CASRSDRAPDTQYF
few	TRBD2	TRBJ2-3	14	TRBV15	TGTGCCACCAGCAGCGGGGGGGGCACAGATACGCAGTATTTT	CATSSGGGTDTQYF
-	-	TRBJ2-7	15	TRBV10-2	TGCGCCAGCAGTGATTACGGGGGCCCATTCTACGAGCAGTACTTC	CASSDYGGPFYEQYF
few	-	TRBJ1-1	14	TRBV20-1	TGCAGTGCAAAGACGCCTGGGGGTAACACTGAAGCTTTCTTT	CSAKTPGGNTEAFF
-	-	TRBJ2-2	15	TRBV28	TGTGCCAGCAGTTTAGTTAATCCCACCACCGGGGAGCTGTTTTTT	CASSLVNPTTGELFF
-	TRBD2	TRBJ2-3	14	TRBV10-3	TGTGCCATCAGTGGTAGCGGGAACACAGATACGCAGTATTTT	CAISGSGNTDTQYF
-	TRBD1	TRBJ1-2	16	TRBV5-6	TGTGCCAGCAGCTTGGATTCCCAGGGGGCTATTGCTGGCTACACCTTC	CASSLDSQGAIAGYTF
few	TRBD1	TRBJ1-1	15	TRBV7-2	TGTGCCAGCAGGGTCAGGGGGCGAGGGAACACTGAAGCTTTCTTT	CASRVRGRGNTEAFF
few	TRBD1	TRBJ1-5	18	TRBV10-1	TGCGCCAGCAGTTTGGGGGACAGGTTGACGTATAGCAATCAGCCCCAGCATTTT	CASSLGDRLTYSNQPQHF
-	-	TRBJ1-1	12	TRBV6-1	TGTGCCAGCAGTGTGGGGAGAGATGAAGCTTTCTTT	CASSVGRDEAFF
few	-	TRBJ1-1	13	TRBV2	TGTGCCAGCAGTCCCGACAGTAACACTGAAGCTTTCTTT	CASSPDSNTEAFF
-	TRBD1	TRBJ1-1	16	TRBV7-9	TGTGCCAGCAGCTTCTATCCGGGACAGGGGTTCTATTTTGCTTTCTTT	CASSFYPGQGFYFAFF
-	-	TRBJ1-1	12	TRBV20-1	TGCAGTGCGCGGACGGATAACACTGAAGCTTTCTTT	CSARTDNTEAFF
-	-	TRBJ1-2	13	TRBV5-6	TGTGCCAGCAGCTTGCAGGGGAACATCGGCTACACCTTC	CASSLQGNIGYTF
few	-	TRBJ1-1	14	TRBV28	TGTGCCAGCAGTTTCTCCGGGGGGTACACTGAAGCTTTCTTT	CASSFSGGYTEAFF
-	-	TRBJ2-1	15	TRBV19	TGTGCCAGTAGGAGTGACAGAAGCTCCTACAATGAGCAGTTCTTC	CASRSDRSSYNEQFF
few	-	TRBJ1-1	14	TRBV5-4	TGTGCCAGCAGCTTTGGACACCTGAACACTGAAGCTTTCTTT	CASSFGHLNTEAFF
-	TRBD2	TRBJ2-3	21	TRBV2	TGTGCCAGCAGCCCCGCTGGTTTGGGACTAGCGGGGGGAGGGAGCACAGATACGCAGTATTTT	CASSPAGLGLAGGGSTDTQYF
-	TRBD2	TRBJ2-5	18	TRBV20-1	TGCAGTGCCCTCCGGACTAGCGGGGGAGCTCCCCGCAGGGAGACCCAGTACTTC	CSALRTSGGAPRRETQYF
-	-	TRBJ2-1	12	TRBV20-1	TGCAGTGCTAGGAACCCCCCCAATGAGCAGTTCTTC	CSARNPPNEQFF
-	-	TRBJ1-1	14	TRBV20-1	TGCAGTGCTCTCCGGGACAACATGAACACTGAAGCTTTCTTT	CSALRDNMNTEAFF
-	-	TRBJ1-1	13	TRBV10-1	TGCGCCAGCAGTAAGACCCGGGCCGCTGAAGCTTTCTTT	CASSKTRAAEAFF
once	TRBD2	TRBJ2-7	16	TRBV7-2	TGTGCCAGCAGCACGGGGGGAGCGGGCTCTTCCTACGAGCAGTACTTC	CASSTGGAGSSYEQYF
few	-	TRBJ2-1	15	TRBV7-2	TGTGCCAGCAGCTCCGAAGGGGGTAGCTACAATGAGCAGTTCTTC	CASSSEGGSYNEQFF
-	TRBD2	TRBJ2-3	14	TRBV20-1	TGCAGTGCTAGATGGCGGGGGGGCACAGATACGCAGTATTTT	CSARWRGGTDTQYF
-	TRBD1	TRBJ2-7	14	TRBV7-3	TGTGCCAGCAGCCGGGACAGTGGTACCTACGAGCAGTACTTC	CASSRDSGTYEQYF
-	TRBD1	TRBJ1-2	15	TRBV10-3	TGTGCCATCAGTGAACCGGGACAGGGGGCGCGGGGCTACACCTTC	CAISEPGQGARGYTF
-	TRBD1	TRBJ1-1	14	TRBV25-1	TGTGCCAGCACTCAGACAGGGGGCAACACTGAAGCTTTCTTT	CASTQTGGNTEAFF
-	-	TRBJ1-5	15	TRBV6-5	TGTGCCAGCAGTTACAGGGGGGACGGCAATCAGCCCCAGCATTTT	CASSYRGDGNQPQHF
-	-	TRBJ2-7	16	TRBV6-5	TGTGCCAGCAGTTACTCGGCCGCAGGACTTTTGAACGAGCAGTACTTC	CASSYSAAGLLNEQYF